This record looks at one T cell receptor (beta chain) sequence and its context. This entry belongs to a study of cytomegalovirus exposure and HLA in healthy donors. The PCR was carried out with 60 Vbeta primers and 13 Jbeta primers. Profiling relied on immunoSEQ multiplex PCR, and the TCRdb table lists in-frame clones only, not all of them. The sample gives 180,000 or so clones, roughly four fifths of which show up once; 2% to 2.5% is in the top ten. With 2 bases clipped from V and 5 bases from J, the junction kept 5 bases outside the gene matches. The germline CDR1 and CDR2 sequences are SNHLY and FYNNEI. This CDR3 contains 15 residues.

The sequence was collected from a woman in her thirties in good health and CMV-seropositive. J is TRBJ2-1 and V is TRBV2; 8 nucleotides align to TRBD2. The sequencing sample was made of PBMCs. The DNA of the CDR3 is TGTGCCAGCAGTGAATCGGGGGGGCGAAACAATGAGCAGTTCTTC. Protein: CASSESGGRNNEQFF.